This TCR beta chain was identified during a study of cytomegalovirus exposure and HLA in healthy donors. For the study at large: An earlier analysis identified 117 million unique TCR beta sequences in some 180 million T cells. Notes on the study in general: Several of the most significant clusters were apparently associated with common viral pathogens in a later analysis.

Primers: 60 Vbeta forward and 13 Jbeta reverse. TCRdb's table, derived via immunoSEQ multiplex PCR, lists solely in-frame clones and lacks some. Of more than 110,000 clones listed, roughly 80% are singletons. With respect to this clone: The antigen is unknown.

Each donor's status was that of a healthy bone marrow donor. CDR3 size: 16 residues. V shed 0 bases and J 4 bases; nucleotides not matched to a gene: 1. Germline V gene lookup returns CDR1 SGHDT and CDR2 YYEEEE. Sequenced: PBMCs. The chain links TRBV5-6 to TRBJ2-2, with 12 bases fitting TRBD2. The clonotype was recovered from a woman in her 50s in good health and CMV-seronegative. CDR3 DNA: TGTGCCAGCAGCTTGGGGGGACTAGCGGGCACCGGGGAGCTGTTTTTT. Translated, it gives CASSLGGLAGTGELFF.